A selection of T cell receptor beta chains follows, all from one sample in a study of OX40 agonist ivuxolimab in advanced cancers. TCRdb's table, derived via immunoSEQ multiplex PCR, lists solely in-frame clones and lacks some. The data contain 70,000 or so clones, roughly 80% of them seen just once; the ten biggest clones take up 0.85% to 1.3%. The sample was CD4+ or CD8+ T cells sorted from blood, taken in a trial of the OX40 agonist ivuxolimab. These receptors were collected from an adult with an advanced solid tumor such as melanoma, head and neck, liver or kidney cancer. Each CDR3 is given with its conserved first and last residue. The order of the fields is V gene, CDR3 length, J gene, D gene, clone size, CDR3 DNA, CDR3 protein. A D gene is named only where the DNA matches it firmly. Part of the rows lack a size; the others show once, few, many or a class for expanded clones.

TRBV5-6	15	TRBJ2-4	TRBD1	NA	TGTGCCAGCAGCAGAGGGACAGACAGAAAAAACATTCAGTACTTC	CASSRGTDRKNIQYF
TRBV5-4	15	TRBJ2-7	NA	NA	TGTGCCAGCAGTCTGGTTGGGCGCAACTCCTACGAGCAGTACTTC	CASSLVGRNSYEQYF
TRBV19	13	TRBJ1-5	NA	NA	TGTGCCAGTAGTATCAGGGAAAATCAGCCCCAGCATTTT	CASSIRENQPQHF
TRBV25-1	16	TRBJ1-1	NA	NA	TGTGCCAGCAGTGAATTGGGGCGATGGTCGGTCGCTGAAGCTTTCTTT	CASSELGRWSVAEAFF
TRBV5-4	16	TRBJ1-3	TRBD1	NA	TGTGCCAGCAGCACCGGGACAGGGGGCTCTGGAAACACCATATATTTT	CASSTGTGGSGNTIYF
TRBV7-8	14	TRBJ1-1	NA	NA	TGTGCCAGCCTCGAAAATCGGGGGAACACTGAAGCTTTCTTT	CASLENRGNTEAFF
TRBV7-8	14	TRBJ1-6	NA	NA	TGTGCCAGCAGCTGGGGGGGGTATAATTCACCCCTCCACTTT	CASSWGGYNSPLHF
TRBV5-6	14	TRBJ2-3	TRBD1	NA	TGTGCCAGCAGCTTACGACAGGGAACAGATACGCAGTATTTT	CASSLRQGTDTQYF
TRBV6-1	15	TRBJ1-6	NA	NA	TGTGCCAGCAGTGAAGCGGTACACATTAATTCACCCCTCCACTTT	CASSEAVHINSPLHF
TRBV7-6	16	TRBJ2-3	TRBD2	NA	TGTGCCAGCAGCCGAGGGACTAGAGAACAAAGGGGTACGCAGTATTTT	CASSRGTREQRGTQYF
TRBV27	15	TRBJ2-7	TRBD1	NA	TGTGCCAGCAGTCCCCGACAGGGGGCGGGCGACGAGCAGTACTTC	CASSPRQGAGDEQYF
TRBV7-9	13	TRBJ2-3	NA	few	TGTGCCAGCAGCTTACTAGGGATAGATACGCAGTATTTT	CASSLLGIDTQYF
TRBV18	15	TRBJ2-1	NA	NA	TGTGCCAGCTCACCACCGAGGACAGCCTACAATGAGCAGTTCTTC	CASSPPRTAYNEQFF
TRBV6-6	14	TRBJ2-7	NA	once	TGTGCCAGCAGTACATGGGACATAATAAACGAGCAGTACTTC	CASSTWDIINEQYF
TRBV6-1	15	TRBJ2-7	TRBD1	NA	TGTGCCAGCAGTGACAAAACAGGGGCGGTCTACGAGCAGTACTTC	CASSDKTGAVYEQYF
TRBV7-9	15	TRBJ1-2	NA	NA	TGTGCCAGCAGCTTAGTTGGTGGTTTGAACTATGGCTACACCTTC	CASSLVGGLNYGYTF
TRBV7-7	16	TRBJ2-2	TRBD2	NA	TGTGCCAGCAGCTCTGCTAGCGGGGCGAACACCGGGGAGCTGTTTTTT	CASSSASGANTGELFF
TRBV19	14	TRBJ2-2	NA	once	TGTGCCAGTAGTCCGTCGGGCGTGGGCGGGGAGCTGTTTTTT	CASSPSGVGGELFF
TRBV11-2	15	TRBJ1-2	NA	NA	TGTGCCAGCAGCTTAAGACAGGCCTGGGGCTATGGCTACACCTTC	CASSLRQAWGYGYTF
TRBV6-6	13	TRBJ1-1	NA	NA	TGTGCCAGCAGTTTAATGGAGAACACTGAAGCTTTCTTT	CASSLMENTEAFF
TRBV7-9	15	TRBJ2-5	NA	NA	TGTGCCAGCAGCTTATTGGCGGAGTACCAAGAGACCCAGTACTTC	CASSLLAEYQETQYF
TRBV2	14	TRBJ2-7	NA	NA	TGTGCCAGCAGTGAGTGGCAGGGATATGACGAGCAGTACTTC	CASSEWQGYDEQYF
TRBV19	14	TRBJ1-5	NA	few	TGTGCCAGTACCCCGGGACGGCTCAATCAGCCCCAGCATTTT	CASTPGRLNQPQHF
TRBV5-1	15	TRBJ1-2	NA	few	TGCGCCAGCAGCTTAACTGCAGGAAGCGACTATGGCTACACCTTC	CASSLTAGSDYGYTF
TRBV6-4	17	TRBJ1-6	NA	NA	TGTGCCAGCAGTGACCCCCGGTATAGGACAGTGCATTCACCCCTCCACTTT	CASSDPRYRTVHSPLHF
TRBV5-1	14	TRBJ2-2	NA	NA	TGCGCCAGCAGCTTGGACAGGAACACCGGGGAGCTGTTTTTT	CASSLDRNTGELFF
TRBV15	14	TRBJ1-2	NA	NA	TGTGCCACCAGCAGAAGGGGCGCGGTTGGCGGCTACACCTTC	CATSRRGAVGGYTF
TRBV15	13	TRBJ2-5	NA	NA	TGTGCCACCAGCCTTGAAAGATCGGAGACCCAGTACTTC	CATSLERSETQYF
TRBV6-6	13	TRBJ2-5	NA	NA	TGTGCCAGCCTAGCAGGGTCCCAAGAGACCCAGTACTTC	CASLAGSQETQYF
TRBV5-4	14	TRBJ1-6	NA	few	TGTGCCAGCAGCCCAGCCACAGGGTACTCACCCCTCCACTTT	CASSPATGYSPLHF
TRBV18	14	TRBJ1-5	TRBD1	NA	TGTGCCAGCTCAGCGACAGGGGTGGGGCAGCCCCAGCATTTT	CASSATGVGQPQHF
TRBV18	12	TRBJ2-2	NA	NA	TGTGCCAGCTCACCTAACACCGGGGAGCTGTTTTTT	CASSPNTGELFF
TRBV2	15	TRBJ2-7	NA	NA	TGTGCCAGCAGTGAAGGCTCATCCAAGGGATACGAGCAGTACTTC	CASSEGSSKGYEQYF
TRBV5-1	16	TRBJ2-1	TRBD2	NA	TGCGCCAGCAGCCCAAACGCGGGGGGTGACTACAATGAGCAGTTCTTC	CASSPNAGGDYNEQFF
TRBV11-2	13	TRBJ2-7	NA	few	TGTGCCAGCAGCTTAGGGGGGCTCTACGAGCAGTACTTC	CASSLGGLYEQYF
TRBV14	12	TRBJ1-4	NA	NA	TGTGCCAGCAGTAGAAGCGGTGAAAAACTGTTTTTT	CASSRSGEKLFF
TRBV5-6	13	TRBJ1-6	NA	NA	TGTGCCAGCACCCTCCCGCGGGATTCACCCCTCCACTTT	CASTLPRDSPLHF
TRBV28	14	TRBJ2-1	TRBD1	NA	TGTGCCAGCAGTTTGTCGCAGGGGGCTAATGAGCAGTTCTTC	CASSLSQGANEQFF
TRBV11-2	16	TRBJ2-3	TRBD2	NA	TGTGCCAGCTTGCAGGGCGGGGGTAGGAGCACAGATACGCAGTATTTT	CASLQGGGRSTDTQYF
TRBV5-1	14	TRBJ1-1	NA	NA	TGCGCCAGCAGAACCCAGGCTCGGGGGACTGAAGCTTTCTTT	CASRTQARGTEAFF
TRBV27	16	TRBJ2-2	NA	NA	TGTGCCAGCAAGGACCGGGACACCGTGTGGGCCGGGGAGCTGTTTTTT	CASKDRDTVWAGELFF
TRBV19	15	TRBJ2-2	TRBD1	NA	TGTGCCAGTAGTATAGGGCAGGGGGCGAGCGGGGAGCTGTTTTTT	CASSIGQGASGELFF
TRBV2	20	TRBJ1-2	NA	NA	TGTGCCAGCGAGCCCCGGAGGCGGTTAGTACAGGCGGGCCTGAACTATGGCTACACCTTC	CASEPRRRLVQAGLNYGYTF
TRBV6-5	15	TRBJ1-3	TRBD1	NA	TGTGCCAGCAGCGCCACAGGGGATGGTGGAAACACCATATATTTT	CASSATGDGGNTIYF
TRBV27	13	TRBJ1-2	TRBD1	few	TGTGCCAGCAGACCTCAGGGGGAATATGGCTACACCTTC	CASRPQGEYGYTF
TRBV7-2	14	TRBJ2-7	NA	NA	TGTGCCAGCAGCTTAGGCGTCGGGGGAGTCGAGCAGTACTTC	CASSLGVGGVEQYF
TRBV4-1	15	TRBJ2-7	TRBD1	NA	TGCGCCAGCAGCCCATGGACAGGGGGGCCCTACGAGCAGTACTTC	CASSPWTGGPYEQYF
TRBV5-1	13	TRBJ2-7	NA	NA	TGCGCCAGCAGCTTGGCTCAGGGTAACGAGCAGTACTTC	CASSLAQGNEQYF